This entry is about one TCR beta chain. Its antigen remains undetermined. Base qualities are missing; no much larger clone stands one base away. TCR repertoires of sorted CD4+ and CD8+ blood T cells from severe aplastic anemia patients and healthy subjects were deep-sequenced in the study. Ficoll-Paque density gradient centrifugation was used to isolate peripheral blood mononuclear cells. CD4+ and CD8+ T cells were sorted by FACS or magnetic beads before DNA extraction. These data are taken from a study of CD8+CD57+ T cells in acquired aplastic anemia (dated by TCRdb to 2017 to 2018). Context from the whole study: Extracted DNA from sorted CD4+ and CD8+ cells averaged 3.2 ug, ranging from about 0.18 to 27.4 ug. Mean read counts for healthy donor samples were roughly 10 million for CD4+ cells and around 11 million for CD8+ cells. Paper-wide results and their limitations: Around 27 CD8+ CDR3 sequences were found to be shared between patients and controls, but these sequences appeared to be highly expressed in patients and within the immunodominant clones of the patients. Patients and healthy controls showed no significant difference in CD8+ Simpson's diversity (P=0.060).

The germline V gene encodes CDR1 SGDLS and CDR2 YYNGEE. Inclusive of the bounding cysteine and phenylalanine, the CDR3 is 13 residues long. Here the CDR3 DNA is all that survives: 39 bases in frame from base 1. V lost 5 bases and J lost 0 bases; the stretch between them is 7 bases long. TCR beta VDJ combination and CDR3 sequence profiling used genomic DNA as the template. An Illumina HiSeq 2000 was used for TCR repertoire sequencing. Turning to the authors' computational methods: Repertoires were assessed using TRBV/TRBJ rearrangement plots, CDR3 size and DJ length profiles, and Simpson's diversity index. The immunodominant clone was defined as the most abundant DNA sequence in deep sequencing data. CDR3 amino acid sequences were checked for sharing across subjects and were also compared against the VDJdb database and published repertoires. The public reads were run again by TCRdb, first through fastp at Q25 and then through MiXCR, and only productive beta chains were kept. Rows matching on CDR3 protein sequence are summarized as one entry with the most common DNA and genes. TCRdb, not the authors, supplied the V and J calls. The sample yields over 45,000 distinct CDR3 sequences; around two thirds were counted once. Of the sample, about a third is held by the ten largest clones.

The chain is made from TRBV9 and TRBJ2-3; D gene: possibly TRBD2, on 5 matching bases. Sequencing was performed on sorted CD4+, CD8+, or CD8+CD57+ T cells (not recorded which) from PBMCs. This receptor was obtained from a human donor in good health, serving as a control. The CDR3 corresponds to CASRRASTDTQYF. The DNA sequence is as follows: TGTGCCAGCAGGCGGGCTAGCACAGATACGCAGTATTTT.